A single sample gave rise to the 3 T cell receptor beta chains below, sequenced in a study of CD8 T cells in Susac syndrome. The RNA, 0.5 to 1 ug, was put through reverse transcription using random hexamers. TCRdb analysed the immunoSEQ multiplex PCR reads with MiXCR anew, one entry per CDR3 protein. The top ten clones hold roughly 0.15% of a sample with roughly 75,000 distinct CDR3 sequences, 93% of them seen once. The sequencing input was CD4+ T cells from PBMCs. The receptors stem from a human donor with Susac syndrome.

V and J are TRBV7-2 and TRBJ2-5; possibly TRBD2 for D (5 bases). The CDR3 runs 14 residues. Germline CDR1 SGHTA, CDR2 FQGNSA. The V and J ends lost 0 bases and 1 base respectively, with 6 bases between them. The CDR3 nucleotides are TGTGCCAGCAGCTTAGCTGGGAGCCAAGAGACCCAGTACTTC. It yields the protein CASSLAGSQETQYF.

The V and J genes are TRBV10-3 and TRBJ2-2; 11 nucleotides agree with TRBD1. The CDR3 loop spans 14 amino acids. V shed 6 bases and J 6 bases; nucleotides not matched to a gene: 3. Per germline, CDR1 ENHRY and CDR2 SYGVKD. CDR3 protein: CAIRGQGEAGELFF. CDR3 nucleotides: TGTGCCATCAGGGGACAGGGGGAGGCCGGGGAGCTGTTTTTT.

This clonotype was seen only a few times. The CDR3 region is CASSLYGTGNEETQYF. DNA for the CDR3: TGCGCCAGCAGCTTGTATGGGACAGGGAACGAAGAGACCCAGTACTTC. The chain couples TRBV5-1 to TRBJ2-5, with TRBD1 matching over 9 bases. Looked up from germline, CDR1 is SGHRS and CDR2 is YFSETQ. Trimming took 1 base from V and 3 from J; bases not matched to a gene: 7. The CDR3 consists of 16 residues.